This TCR beta chain came from a study of blood T cells in healthy people across ages. The study's findings and limits: Older individuals had lower TCR beta diversity per million T cells (the decline was roughly linear).

Total RNA, at least 5.5 micrograms per sample, was extracted from PBMCs. Through a sample-barcoded 5' primer and a J-beta primer mix, a second PCR was run for roughly 6 to 12 cycles. One entry per CDR3 protein, called by TCRdb with MiXCR from the 5' RACE reads. The table has 850,000 to 1,300,000 distinct CDR3 sequences, 45% seen once. J gave up 1 base and V 5 bases, and 6 bases lay outside the gene matches. Germline CDR1 is MDHEN and CDR2 is SYDVKM. The CDR3 covers 16 residues. Remarks on this clonotype: Its target is unknown.

The gene calls are TRBV28 and TRBJ2-1, with 9 bases lining up with TRBD2. The TCR originated in a woman aged 55-70 years in good health. Sequenced: blood. CDR3 region: CASSDSGSFSYNEQFF. The DNA of the CDR3 is TGTGCCAGCAGTGATAGCGGGAGCTTTTCCTACAATGAGCAGTTCTTC.